This record concerns one T cell receptor beta chain sequence. Its target is unknown. CDR3 length: 14 amino acids. V dropped 3 bases and J dropped 4; count of bases not matched to a gene: 2. Germline V gene lookup returns CDR1 GTSNPN and CDR2 SVGIG (reference sequence). This entry belongs to a study of cytomegalovirus exposure and HLA in healthy donors. Findings of the study overall: Cytomegalovirus-associated TCR beta chains were listed, numbering 150 to 200.

This PCR relied on a set of 60 Vbeta primers and 13 Jbeta primers. This table comes from immunoSEQ multiplex PCR, and its TCRdb copy is limited to in-frame clones, with some not included. This sample has 150,000 to 200,000 clones; about 80% occur once, and the top ten carry approximately 2.5%. The clonotype originates from a man between 60 and 75 years old in good health and CMV-seronegative. This chain uses TRBV30 with TRBJ2-1; TRBD2 matches at 11 bases. Sequencing was carried out using PBMCs. Here the CDR3 DNA reads TGTGCCTGGAGGGGACTAGCGGCGTACAATGAGCAGTTCTTC. Translated: CAWRGLAAYNEQFF.